Below are 3 T cell receptor beta chains sequenced from a single sample in a study of cytomegalovirus exposure and HLA in healthy donors. The PCR ran on 60 Vbeta and 13 Jbeta primers. The assay was immunoSEQ multiplex PCR, and TCRdb's table has in-frame clones only and misses some. The table shows 200,000 to 250,000 clones, with roughly 80% occurring only once. The sample comprised PBMCs. The receptors here all came from a woman between 40 and 50 years old in good health and CMV-seropositive.

The chain has TRBV13 and TRBJ2-1; 7 bases match TRBD1. CDR3 length equals 16 residues. Trimming at V came to 1 base and at J to 6 bases, leaving 9 bases not matched to a gene. Germline CDR1 PRHDT, CDR2 FYEKMQ (reference sequence). The CDR3 region is CASSLEGARDFNEQFF. The CDR3 region has the DNA TGTGCCAGCAGCTTAGAGGGGGCGAGGGATTTCAATGAGCAGTTCTTC.

V usage is TRBV9 and J usage is TRBJ1-2, with D uncertain. Germline V lookup: CDR1 SGDLS, CDR2 YYNGEE. V lost 0 bases, J lost 1 base, and 7 bases lay in between. The CDR3 extends over 14 amino acids. The CDR3 spells CASSVGGGNYGYTF. CDR3 nucleotide sequence: TGTGCCAGCAGCGTAGGAGGCGGTAACTATGGCTACACCTTC.

J is TRBJ1-3 and V is TRBV28; D may be TRBD1 (5 bases). Trimming took 2 bases from V and 6 from J, leaving 11 bases between them. CDR3 length equals 14 residues. Germline V gene lookup returns CDR1 MDHEN and CDR2 SYDVKM. CDR3: CASSLPRVENTIYF. The CDR3, as DNA: TGTGCCAGCAGTTTACCCAGGGTCGAAAACACCATATATTTT.